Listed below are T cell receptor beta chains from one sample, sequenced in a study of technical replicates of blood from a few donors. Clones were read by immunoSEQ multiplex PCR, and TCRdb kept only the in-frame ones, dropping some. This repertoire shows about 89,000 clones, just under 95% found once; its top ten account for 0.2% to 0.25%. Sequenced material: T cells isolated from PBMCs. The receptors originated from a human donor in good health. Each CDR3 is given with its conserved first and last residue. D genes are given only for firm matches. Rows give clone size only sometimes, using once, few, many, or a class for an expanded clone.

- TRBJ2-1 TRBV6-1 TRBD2 CASSERLTSGIYNEQFF TGTGCCAGCAGTGAAAGGTTAACTAGCGGAATCTACAATGAGCAGTTCTTC
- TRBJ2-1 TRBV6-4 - CASSVSVTSSYNEQFF TGTGCCAGCAGTGTTAGTGTAACGAGCTCCTACAATGAGCAGTTCTTC
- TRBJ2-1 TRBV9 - CASSVARDNEQFF TGTGCCAGCAGCGTAGCCCGCGACAATGAGCAGTTCTTC
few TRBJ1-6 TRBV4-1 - CASSLGQHYNSPLHF TGCGCCAGCAGCCTAGGACAGCACTATAATTCACCCCTCCACTTT
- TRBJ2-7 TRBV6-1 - CASSPTLSREQYF TGTGCCAGCAGTCCGACTCTTTCGAGGGAGCAGTACTTC
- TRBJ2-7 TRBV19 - CASSFREIFWGQGSYEQYF TGTGCCAGTAGTTTTCGCGAAATTTTTTGGGGGCAAGGGTCCTACGAGCAGTACTTC
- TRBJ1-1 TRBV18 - CASSRGRNTEAFF TGTGCCAGCTCAAGGGGCCGGAACACTGAAGCTTTCTTT
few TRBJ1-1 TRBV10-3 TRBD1 CAISSGQGAQRSSFF TGTGCCATCAGTTCGGGACAGGGGGCGCAAAGATCGTCTTTCTTT
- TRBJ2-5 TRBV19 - CASSNPAGGETQYF TGTGCCAGTAGCAATCCGGCCGGGGGAGAGACCCAGTACTTC
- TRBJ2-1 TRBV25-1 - CASSPAGVSGRRFF TGTGCCAGCAGCCCAGCAGGGGTTTCTGGTCGTCGGTTCTTC
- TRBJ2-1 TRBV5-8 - CASSSTGPYNEQFF TGTGCCAGCAGCTCAACAGGGCCCTACAATGAGCAGTTCTTC
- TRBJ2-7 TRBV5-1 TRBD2 CASSTGLAGGNEQYF TGCGCCAGCAGCACCGGACTAGCGGGAGGGAATGAGCAGTACTTC
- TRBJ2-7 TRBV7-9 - CASSLTIEFEQYF TGTGCCAGCAGCTTAACGATTGAGTTCGAGCAGTACTTC
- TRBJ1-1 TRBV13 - CASSEGKGNTEAFF TGTGCCAGCAGTGAGGGAAAGGGGAACACTGAAGCTTTCTTT
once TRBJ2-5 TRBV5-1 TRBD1 CASSLAGTGQETQYF TGCGCCAGCAGCTTGGCCGGGACAGGGCAAGAGACCCAGTACTTC
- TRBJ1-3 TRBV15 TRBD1 CATSSPGTGGNTIYF TGTGCCACCAGCAGTCCCGGGACAGGTGGAAACACCATATATTTT
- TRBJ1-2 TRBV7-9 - CASSLGQKYYGYTF TGTGCCAGCAGCTTAGGGCAGAAGTACTATGGCTACACCTTC
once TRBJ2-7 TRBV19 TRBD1 CASSITGERPYEQYF TGTGCCAGTAGTATCACAGGGGAGCGTCCCTACGAGCAGTACTTC
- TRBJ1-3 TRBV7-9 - CASSSLTGFGNTIYF TGTGCCAGCAGCTCGCTCACAGGGTTTGGAAACACCATATATTTT
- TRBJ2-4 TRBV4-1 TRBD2 CASSQEGTRINIQYF TGCGCCAGCAGCCAAGAAGGGACTAGGATAAACATTCAGTACTTC
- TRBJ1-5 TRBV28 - CASSQTRPVQPQHF TGTGCCAGCAGTCAAACGAGGCCGGTTCAGCCCCAGCATTTT
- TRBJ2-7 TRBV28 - CASSLGRQYF TGTGCCAGCAGTTTAGGTAGGCAGTACTTC
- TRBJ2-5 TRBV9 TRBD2 CASSVGRRGLETQYF TGTGCCAGCAGCGTAGGTAGGCGGGGGTTGGAGACCCAGTACTTC
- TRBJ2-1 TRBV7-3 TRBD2 CASSLTASGGQYNEQFF TGTGCCAGCAGCTTAACGGCCAGCGGGGGCCAATACAATGAGCAGTTCTTC
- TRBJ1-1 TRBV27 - CASRRVGTEAFF TGTGCGAGCCGGAGGGTAGGAACTGAAGCTTTCTTT
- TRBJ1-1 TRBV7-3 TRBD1 CASSSDRGTEAFF TGTGCCAGCAGCTCCGACAGGGGCACTGAAGCTTTCTTT
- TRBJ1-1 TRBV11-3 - CASSLGGGNTEAFF TGTGCCAGCAGCTTAGGGGGAGGGAACACTGAAGCTTTCTTT
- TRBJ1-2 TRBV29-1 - CSVEDPGRYGYTF TGCAGCGTTGAAGATCCCGGTCGCTATGGCTACACCTTC
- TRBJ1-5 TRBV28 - CASSLSRPQHF TGTGCCAGCAGTTTGAGTCGGCCCCAGCATTTT
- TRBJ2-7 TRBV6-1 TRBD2 CASLFPGGRYEQYF TGTGCCTCCCTCTTTCCGGGAGGGCGATACGAGCAGTACTTC